A selection of T cell receptor beta chains follows, all from one sample in a study of blood T cell repertoires in COVID-19. Clones were sequenced by immunoSEQ multiplex PCR, and TCRdb holds only the in-frame ones, with some missing. This table has just under 350,000 clones, approximately 91% appearing once. Sequencing used peripheral blood. The source is a woman in her 70s with COVID-19, enrolled during active disease. Each CDR3 is given with its conserved first and last residue. Fields, in order: V gene, D gene, J gene, clone size, CDR3 protein, CDR3 DNA. D genes are given only for firm matches. Rows may omit the clone size; those that give it use once, few, many or a size class.

TRBV20-1	.	TRBJ1-2	.	CSGKPGDGYTF	TGCAGTGGGAAGCCCGGGGATGGCTACACCTTC
TRBV30	TRBD1	TRBJ1-1	.	CAWSPGGTGAFF	TGTGCCTGGAGTCCAGGGGGAACAGGGGCTTTCTTT
TRBV18	TRBD1	TRBJ1-1	.	CASSSTGGGNTEAFF	TGTGCCAGCTCATCGACAGGGGGCGGTAACACTGAAGCTTTCTTT
TRBV19	.	TRBJ1-6	.	CASSSRDIGNSPLHF	TGTGCCAGTAGTAGCCGGGACATAGGGAATTCACCCCTCCACTTT
TRBV19	TRBD1	TRBJ2-7	once	CASSLGQGYEQYF	TGTGCCAGTAGTTTAGGACAGGGCTACGAGCAGTACTTC
TRBV7-9	.	TRBJ2-2	.	CASSFQSGRGTGELFF	TGTGCCAGCAGCTTCCAATCCGGACGGGGCACCGGGGAGCTGTTTTTT
TRBV2	.	TRBJ2-7	.	CASSYRDSSYEQYF	TGTGCCAGCAGCTACCGGGACTCCTCCTACGAGCAGTACTTC
TRBV7-2	.	TRBJ1-2	.	CASSLGQGRIGYTF	TGTGCCAGCAGCTTAGGGCAGGGCCGTATTGGCTACACCTTC
TRBV7-3	.	TRBJ2-7	few	CASSLSGDREQYF	TGTGCCAGCAGCCTATCGGGGGATCGGGAGCAGTACTTC
TRBV30	TRBD1	TRBJ1-1	.	CAWSPRQGGTEAFF	TGTGCCTGGAGTCCTAGACAGGGTGGCACTGAAGCTTTCTTT
TRBV3-1/TRBV3-2	TRBD1	TRBJ1-2	.	CASSPEGAGGLYGYTF	TGTGCCAGCAGCCCGGAGGGGGCAGGGGGCCTCTATGGCTACACCTTC
TRBV29-1	TRBD1	TRBJ2-3	.	CSVGTDFTDTQYF	TGCAGCGTGGGGACAGATTTCACAGATACGCAGTATTTT
TRBV6-5	TRBD1	TRBJ2-3	.	CASSKHRGSADTQYF	TGTGCCAGCAGCAAACACAGGGGATCGGCAGATACGCAGTATTTT
TRBV4-2	TRBD1	TRBJ1-1	.	CASSQVWTGGMNTEAFF	TGTGCCAGCAGCCAAGTCTGGACAGGGGGGATGAACACTGAAGCTTTCTTT
TRBV5-5	TRBD1	TRBJ1-3	.	CASSSSTGSVGNTIYF	TGTGCCAGCAGCTCTTCGACAGGGAGTGTGGGAAACACCATATATTTT
TRBV29-1	TRBD1	TRBJ2-2	.	CSVRTTGGAVGELFF	TGCAGCGTTAGAACGACAGGGGGCGCGGTCGGGGAGCTGTTTTTT
TRBV5-4	.	TRBJ1-3	.	CASSLGVSGNTIYF	TGTGCCAGCAGCTTGGGAGTCTCTGGAAACACCATATATTTT
TRBV18	.	TRBJ1-2	few	CASSNNYGYTF	TGTGCCAGCTCAAACAATTATGGCTACACCTTC
TRBV9	TRBD1	TRBJ1-1	.	CASSADRDDEAFF	TGTGCCAGCAGCGCAGACAGGGATGATGAAGCTTTCTTT
TRBV24-1	.	TRBJ1-6	.	CATSHDGNSPLHF	TGTGCCACCAGTCACGACGGGAATTCACCCCTCCACTTT
TRBV19	TRBD1	TRBJ1-2	.	CASNLGQGLPGYTF	TGTGCCAGTAATCTGGGACAGGGACTTCCTGGCTACACCTTC
TRBV12-3/TRBV12-4	TRBD1	TRBJ1-1	.	CASSFDRGEAFF	TGTGCCAGCAGTTTTGACAGGGGAGAAGCTTTCTTT
TRBV21-1	.	TRBJ1-5	once	CASTLRPGHTDQPQHF	TGTGCCAGCACCTTACGACCGGGACATACAGATCAGCCCCAGCATTTT
TRBV2	.	TRBJ1-1	.	CASSAGYTEAFF	TGTGCCAGCAGTGCAGGGTACACTGAAGCTTTCTTT
TRBV5-4	TRBD1	TRBJ2-2	.	CASSRSTGLEGELFF	TGTGCCAGCAGCCGGTCGACAGGGCTGGAAGGGGAGCTGTTTTTT
TRBV7-2	TRBD2	TRBJ2-7	.	CASSTSGGSYEQYF	TGTGCCAGCAGTACTAGCGGGGGCTCCTACGAGCAGTACTTC
TRBV21-1	.	TRBJ1-5	.	CASSKPAPPGSNQPQHF	TGTGCCAGCAGCAAACCCGCCCCCCCAGGCAGCAATCAGCCCCAGCATTTT
TRBV12-5	.	TRBJ1-4	few	CASGLPENEKLFF	TGTGCTAGTGGTTTGCCGGAGAATGAAAAACTGTTTTTT
TRBV5-1	.	TRBJ1-6	few	CASSARQSGNSPLHF	TGCGCCAGCAGCGCCCGTCAGAGCGGTAATTCACCCCTCCACTTT
TRBV30	.	TRBJ1-6	.	CAWSRARGWLESPLHF	TGTGCCTGGAGTAGGGCCCGGGGGTGGCTAGAATCACCCCTCCACTTT
TRBV10-3	TRBD1	TRBJ2-3	.	CAIRPGQGLDTQYF	TGTGCCATCAGGCCGGGACAGGGGTTAGATACGCAGTATTTT
TRBV9	.	TRBJ2-7	.	CASSPWEDGYEQYF	TGTGCCAGCAGCCCCTGGGAGGATGGTTACGAGCAGTACTTC
TRBV11-2	TRBD1	TRBJ1-6	.	CASSSARDRANNSPLHF	TGTGCCAGCAGCTCCGCGCGGGACAGGGCTAATAATTCACCCCTCCACTTT
TRBV4-3	.	TRBJ1-4	once	CASSRSKGTSTTNEKLFF	TGCGCCAGCAGCCGGAGCAAAGGGACATCTACAACTAATGAAAAACTGTTTTTT
TRBV5-1	TRBD2	TRBJ2-3	.	CASSLGGTSGGTDTQYF	TGCGCCAGCAGCTTGGGTGGGACTAGCGGGGGCACAGATACGCAGTATTTT
TRBV5-1	TRBD2	TRBJ2-2	.	CASSSRGGLSTGELFF	TGCGCCAGCAGCTCGCGGGGGGGCCTGAGCACCGGGGAGCTGTTTTTT
TRBV19	.	TRBJ1-4	.	CASSEQALNEKLFF	TGTGCCAGTAGTGAGCAGGCGCTTAATGAAAAACTGTTTTTT
TRBV9	.	TRBJ1-2	.	CASSVAPSSRREYGYTF	TGTGCCAGCAGCGTAGCTCCGAGTTCCCGACGGGAATATGGCTACACCTTC
TRBV18	TRBD2	TRBJ2-1	.	CASSPVEASGGGEFF	TGTGCCAGCTCACCAGTCGAAGCTAGCGGGGGGGGAGAGTTCTTC
TRBV6-2/TRBV6-3	.	TRBJ1-2	once	CASSWTGSYGYTF	TGTGCCAGCAGCTGGACGGGGTCCTATGGCTACACCTTC
TRBV12-5	TRBD2	TRBJ2-3	.	CASGLDVLGASGRYTQYF	TGTGCTAGTGGTTTGGATGTGCTTGGGGCTAGCGGAAGATATACGCAGTATTTT
TRBV5-4	TRBD1	TRBJ1-2	.	CASSWDRGGNYGYTF	TGTGCCAGCAGCTGGGACAGGGGAGGGAACTATGGCTACACCTTC
TRBV3-1/TRBV3-2	TRBD1	TRBJ1-2	.	CASSPGQGPYGYTF	TGTGCCAGCAGCCCCGGACAGGGCCCCTATGGCTACACCTTC
TRBV7-2	.	TRBJ2-3	.	CASSHRDTQYF	TGTGCCAGCAGCCACAGGGATACGCAGTATTTT
TRBV5-1	.	TRBJ2-2	.	CASSATLSDAGELFF	TGCGCCAGCAGCGCAACTTTAAGCGACGCCGGGGAGCTGTTTTTT
TRBV30	TRBD1	TRBJ1-2	many	CAWRRDRAFNYGYTF	TGTGCCTGGAGAAGGGACAGGGCGTTTAACTATGGCTACACCTTC
TRBV7-7	.	TRBJ2-1	.	CASSSSGRISSYNEQFF	TGTGCCAGCAGCTCATCAGGTCGGATCAGCTCCTACAATGAGCAGTTCTTC
TRBV7-9	TRBD1	TRBJ1-1	once	CASSPTTGISNTEAFF	TGTGCCAGCAGCCCTACGACAGGGATAAGTAACACTGAAGCTTTCTTT
TRBV19	TRBD1	TRBJ1-2	few	CASSTRDRVYGYTF	TGTGCCAGTAGTACCAGGGACAGGGTGTATGGCTACACCTTC
TRBV6-2/TRBV6-3	TRBD1	TRBJ1-5	.	CASSSNPGQFQPQHF	TGTGCCAGCAGTTCCAATCCGGGACAGTTCCAGCCCCAGCATTTT
TRBV19	TRBD1	TRBJ2-6	.	CASSPTGSGANVLTF	TGTGCCAGTAGTCCGACAGGGTCCGGGGCCAACGTCCTGACTTTC
TRBV30	.	TRBJ1-5	.	CAWSVQSVFQPQHF	TGTGCCTGGAGTGTACAAAGTGTATTCCAGCCCCAGCATTTT
TRBV7-2	.	TRBJ1-1	.	CASSLLVGGATEAFF	TGTGCCAGCAGCTTATTGGTCGGGGGAGCGACTGAAGCTTTCTTT
TRBV5-4	TRBD1	TRBJ1-2	.	CASSYGQGGLYGYTF	TGTGCCAGCAGCTATGGACAGGGGGGCCTCTATGGCTACACCTTC